This TCR beta chain was found in a study of T cell repertoires in ileal Crohn's disease. Study background: About half of patients got postoperative therapy: under twelve thiopurines, some 19 anti-TNF. From the resection specimen's proximal margin, biopsies were taken as MI.

Time point denoted: proximal margin of the surgical specimen (macroscopically non-inflamed). This CDR3 is built from 14 residues. Germline V gene data show CDR1 as MNHEY and CDR2 as SVGAGI. V trimming: 6 bases; J trimming: 4 bases; junction bases outside the gene matches: 3. Libraries were prepared by immunoSEQ multiplex PCR; TCRdb keeps only in-frame clonotypes and omits some of them. The sample contains 6,500 or so clones, about 67% of which appear only once. The clonotype was recovered from an adult with Crohn's disease. The sample was ileal tissue. V is TRBV6-5 and J is TRBJ2-1; 10 nucleotides match TRBD2. CDR3 region: CASSRTSGYNEQFF. Written as DNA, the CDR3 is TGTGCCAGCAGCAGGACTAGCGGATACAATGAGCAGTTCTTC.